This TCR beta chain was captured in a study of blood T cell repertoires in COVID-19. Here immunoSEQ multiplex PCR was the method, and the copy in TCRdb shows in-frame clones only, minus some. This table has more than 110,000 clones, 86% appearing once. CDR1 and CDR2 from the germline V gene are MNHEY and SVGAGI. With 5 bases removed from V and 1 base from J, the gap between germline ends came to 8 bases. There are 14 residues in the CDR3. Material for sequencing was PBMCs or T cells enriched from blood (not recorded which). The TCR comes from a man in his forties or fifties who had recovered from COVID-19. The rearrangement links TRBV6-5 to TRBJ2-2, with D possibly TRBD1 on 6 matching bases. The CDR3 DNA is TGTGCCAGCAGTCCGACAGGGAACACCGGGGAGCTGTTTTTT. Its protein product is CASSPTGNTGELFF.